The clone carrying this TCR beta chain came up many times. Its target is unknown. This sample is part of a study of regulatory T cells in long-lasting Graves disease. From germline, CDR1 is KGHSH and CDR2 LQKENI. V lost 2 bases to trimming and J lost 1 base; unmatched junction nucleotides: 4. The CDR3 is 15 residues long. Arm-PCR of CDR3 regions and iRepertoire HTBI primers were used to build TCR beta libraries. TCRdb re-derived calls from the multiplex PCR reads in MiXCR, one entry per CDR3 protein. This sample yields roughly 400,000 distinct CDR3 sequences, of which 16% are seen a single time; 23% belongs to the top ten. This sample's time point: newly diagnosed GD, antithyroid drugs for less than 3 months. From RNA extracted from PBMCs, the TCR library was made. Whole-study findings and limits: Among the persistent patients, approximately 2,900 public clonotypes were shared, more than the roughly 990 shared among new patients. Persistent Graves' patients showed a TCR diversity that was lower than that of newly diagnosed ones.

These sequences were also reported in another study, on T cells in Graves' hyperthyroidism and ophthalmopathy.

The V and J genes are TRBV18 and TRBJ2-5; 7 bases are shared with TRBD2. The material was peripheral blood mononuclear cells (PBMCs), obtained at new diagnosis, from a patient treated with antithyroid drugs. The source of this sequence is a woman aged 18-35 years with Graves disease. CDR3 sequence (DNA): TGTGCCAGCTCACCAGAGGGAGGGATCCAAGAGACCCAGTACTTC. Its protein is CASSPEGGIQETQYF.